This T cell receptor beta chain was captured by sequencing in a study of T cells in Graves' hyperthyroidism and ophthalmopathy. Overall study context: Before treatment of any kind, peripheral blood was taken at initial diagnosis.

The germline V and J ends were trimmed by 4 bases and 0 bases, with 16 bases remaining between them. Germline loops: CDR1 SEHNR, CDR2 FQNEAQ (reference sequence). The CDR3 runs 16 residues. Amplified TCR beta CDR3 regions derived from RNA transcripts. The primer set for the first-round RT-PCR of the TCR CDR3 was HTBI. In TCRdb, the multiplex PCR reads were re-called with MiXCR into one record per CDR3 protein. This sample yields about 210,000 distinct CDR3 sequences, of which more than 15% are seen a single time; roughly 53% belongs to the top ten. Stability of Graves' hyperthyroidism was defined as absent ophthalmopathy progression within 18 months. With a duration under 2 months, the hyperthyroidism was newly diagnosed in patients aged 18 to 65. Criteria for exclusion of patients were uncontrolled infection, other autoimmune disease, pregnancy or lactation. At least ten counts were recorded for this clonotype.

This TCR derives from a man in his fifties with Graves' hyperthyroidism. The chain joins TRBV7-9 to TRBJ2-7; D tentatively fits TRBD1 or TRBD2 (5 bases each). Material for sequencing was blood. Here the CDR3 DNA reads TGTGCCAGCAGCTCCCTCGGGACCGCTAACTCCTACGAGCAGTACTTC. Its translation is CASSSLGTANSYEQYF.